These T cell receptor beta chains were read from a single sample in a study of shared clonotypes between healthy human individuals. The assay was immunoSEQ multiplex PCR, and TCRdb's table has in-frame clones only and misses some. This sample has hundreds of thousands of clones, with roughly 73% found just once. Sequenced input: memory CD4+ T cells sorted from blood. Receptor source: a woman aged 25 to 39 in good health. CDR3s include the opening cysteine and the closing phenylalanine or tryptophan. The order of the fields is V gene, clone size, J gene, CDR3 protein. Clone size is given for some rows only: seen once, a few or many times, or a class if the clone is expanded.

>TRBV6-1|-|TRBJ2-4
CASRMETYKNIQYF
>TRBV5-1|-|TRBJ1-2
CASSIDGGGYTF
>TRBV19|-|TRBJ1-4
CASRGTTNEKLFF
>TRBV28|-|TRBJ2-7
CASSLRGLKRQGSYEQYF
>TRBV6-5|-|TRBJ1-2
CASSRDRQNYGYTF
>TRBV7-2|-|TRBJ2-7
CASSFGYDEQYF
>TRBV10-3|-|TRBJ2-5
CAISAQGGETQYF
>TRBV30|-|TRBJ1-5
CACGQGGNQPQHF
>TRBV2|-|TRBJ1-5
CASSEQFVQPQHF
>TRBV7-2|few|TRBJ2-5
CASSLNGGGVSETQYF
>TRBV11-2|-|TRBJ2-2
CASSTRLAGAGGGGELFF
>TRBV2|-|TRBJ2-1
CASRSGTSGYNEQFF
>TRBV14|-|TRBJ2-3
CASSPDRSSSTDTQYF
>TRBV27|-|TRBJ2-3
CASSLGLAGVADTQYF
>TRBV7-6|-|TRBJ2-5
CASSPAGGQGGETQYF
>TRBV10-3|-|TRBJ1-1
CAIPGNTEAFF
>TRBV18|-|TRBJ2-7
CASSPRSSYEQYF
>TRBV28|-|TRBJ1-1
CASSQGDLNTEAFF
>TRBV28|-|TRBJ2-2
CASSFPAANTGELFF
>TRBV6-4|few|TRBJ2-3
CASSVGDSTDTQYF
>TRBV6-5|-|-
CASSPNRAPYEQYF
>TRBV2|-|TRBJ2-5
CASSETSRQGTQYF
>TRBV7-9|few|TRBJ2-3
CASSNSGRRADTQYF
>TRBV10-2|many|TRBJ1-2
CASTGGTPNYGYTF
>TRBV29-1|-|TRBJ2-5
CSVGGETQYF
>TRBV10-3|-|TRBJ1-3
CAIADGNSGNTIYF
>TRBV2|-|TRBJ2-2
CASTPRTNTGELFF
>TRBV7-2|-|TRBJ2-7
CASSISPGLAYEQYF
>TRBV9|-|TRBJ2-5
CASSISEETQYF
>TRBV10-2|few|TRBJ1-5
CASLRVGNQPQHF
>TRBV7-6|few|TRBJ1-1
CASSLGTGATEAFF
>TRBV9|-|TRBJ2-1
CASSVEGSGRYNEQFF
>TRBV7-9|-|TRBJ2-2
CASSLAYHANTGELFF
>TRBV20-1|-|TRBJ2-3
CSATTGTPQYF
>TRBV5-4|few|TRBJ2-1
CASSLGERTARNEQFF
>TRBV5-1|-|TRBJ2-6
CASSVGGARANVLTF